Each of the 26 T cell receptor beta chains below was sequenced from the same sample in a study of T-cell reconstitution after alpha-beta-depleted transplantation in children. Unique molecular identifiers tagged the TCRbeta library. TCRdb recomputed calls from the PCR reads with MiXCR, one row per CDR3 protein. This sample yields some 240,000 distinct CDR3 sequences, of which about 8.8% are seen a single time; approximately 5% belongs to the top ten. Sequencing was performed on PBMCs from the stem cell graft donor, taken from the stem cell graft. The receptors originated from a human donor who donated a stem cell graft to a child with SCID.

This clonotype was detected many times. The chain's CDR3 is CASSIQDKVTEAFF. The DNA of the CDR3 is TGTGCCAGTAGTATACAGGACAAAGTCACTGAAGCTTTCTTT. The chain combines TRBV19 with TRBJ1-1; D is possibly TRBD1 (5 bases). CDR3 size: 14 residues. Trimming cost V 2 bases and J 4 bases, with 11 bases left between them. CDR1 is LNHDA and CDR2 is SQIVND in the germline V gene (reference sequence).

This clonotype was seen repeatedly, ten times or more. The chain links TRBV7-2 to TRBJ1-6; a possible D gene is TRBD1 (6 bases). CDR3 length: 15 amino acids. V was trimmed by 5 bases and J by 6 bases, leaving 14 bases between them. Germline CDR1 is SGHTA and CDR2 is FQGNSA. CDR3 in amino acids: CASSLPGQLNSPLHF. The DNA for the CDR3 is TGTGCCAGCAGCCTTCCGGGACAACTTAATTCACCCCTCCACTTT. The variable domain in full, with the rest retrieved from reference TRBV7-2 and TRBJ1-6, is GAGVSQSPSNKVTEKGKDVELRCDPISGHTALYWYRQSLGQGLEFLIYFQGNSAPDKSGLPSDRFSAERTGGSVSTLTIQRTQQEDSAVYLCASSLPGQLNSPLHFGNGTRLTVT.

This clonotype showed up many times. The chain recombines TRBV7-9 with TRBJ2-7; maybe TRBD1 (5 bases). Germline CDR1 reads SEHNR; CDR2 reads FQNEAQ (reference sequence). The CDR3 runs 14 residues. V was cut by 2 bases and J by 2 bases, with 10 bases left in between. In DNA, the CDR3 is TGTGCCAGCAGCTTAAAGCAGGGCCCCTACGAGCAGTACTTC. Its protein product is CASSLKQGPYEQYF.

This clonotype was seen many times. The chain carries TRBV12-3 or TRBV12-4 and TRBJ1-1; D is possibly TRBD1 (5 bases). With 6 bases removed from V and 0 bases from J, the gap between germline ends came to 11 bases. The CDR3 extends over 14 amino acids. In DNA, the CDR3 is TGTGCCAGCAGATCCCAGGGTCTGAACACTGAAGCTTTCTTT. Translating gives CASRSQGLNTEAFF.

This clonotype was observed at least ten times. This chain connects TRBV12-3 or TRBV12-4 to TRBJ1-2; 8 bases are a match to TRBD1. The ends lost 3 bases at V and 6 bases at J; junction bases unmatched: 6. This CDR3 has 14 amino acids. Here the CDR3 DNA reads TGTGCCAGCAGTTTGAAACAGGGGGGACATGGCTACACCTTC. Its translation: CASSLKQGGHGYTF.

This clonotype was recorded many times. The chain uses TRBV29-1 and TRBJ2-7; TRBD1 matches 7 bases. This CDR3 has 13 residues. Germline-derived CDR1 and CDR2 are SQVTM and ANQGSEA. J was trimmed by 1 base and V by 5 bases; bases with no gene match: 5. The chain's CDR3 is CSVRTTGSYEQYF. Written as DNA, the CDR3 is TGCAGCGTTCGGACGACAGGGTCCTACGAGCAGTACTTC.

This clonotype was observed at least ten times. CDR3 loop: CSASHRRGGDTEAFF. In DNA, the CDR3 is TGCAGTGCTAGTCATCGTCGGGGAGGGGACACTGAAGCTTTCTTT. The chain carries TRBV20-1 and TRBJ1-1; possible D gene TRBD1, 5 bases. With 3 bases removed from V and 3 bases from J, the gap between germline ends came to 17 bases. This CDR3 contains 15 residues. The germline gives CDR1 DFQATT, CDR2 SNEGSKA (reference sequence).

This clonotype was found a few times. The chain joins TRBV5-1 to TRBJ2-4; 12 positions match TRBD2. The germline V gene has CDR1 SGHRS and CDR2 YFSETQ. J lost 0 bases, V lost 3 bases, and 4 bases had no gene match. The CDR3 length is 17 residues. The CDR3 loop is CASSSSTSGGAKNIQYF. The DNA of the CDR3 is TGCGCCAGCAGCTCTTCGACTAGCGGGGGAGCCAAAAACATTCAGTACTTC.

This clonotype was counted at least ten times. This chain joins TRBV9 and TRBJ2-5, with 7 bases fitting TRBD2. Per the germline V gene, CDR1 is SGDLS and CDR2 is YYNGEE. V was clipped by 0 bases and J by 4 bases; unmatched bases: 6. The CDR3 loop spans 15 amino acids. The CDR3 is CASSVGISGVETQYF. CDR3 nucleotides: TGTGCCAGCAGCGTAGGAATAAGCGGGGTAGAGACCCAGTACTTC.

This clonotype has at least ten counts. V usage is TRBV3-1 and J usage is TRBJ1-1, with D perhaps TRBD1 (5 bases). CDR1 LGHDT and CDR2 YNNKEL come from the germline V gene (reference sequence). CDR3 length: 16 amino acids. The V end lost 1 base, the J end lost 0 bases, and 12 bases lay between the germline ends. The CDR3 here is CASSQVGGFMNTEAFF. CDR3 DNA sequence: TGTGCCAGCAGCCAAGTTGGGGGATTCATGAACACTGAAGCTTTCTTT.

V and J are TRBV2 and TRBJ2-5, with a tentative D call TRBD2 (6 bases). This CDR3 is 15 amino acids long. Germline V gene data show CDR1 as SNHLY and CDR2 as FYNNEI. Deletions cut 2 bases from V and 2 bases from J, with 12 bases between. The CDR3 loop is CASSETAGRQETQYF. The DNA of the CDR3 is TGTGCCAGCAGTGAAACCGCGGGAAGGCAAGAGACCCAGTACTTC.

This clonotype was picked up many times. This chain links TRBV20-1 with TRBJ2-2; D possibly corresponds to TRBD2 (5 bases). V was clipped by 5 bases and J by 7 bases, with 14 bases between them. This CDR3 comprises 13 residues. Germline V gene lookup returns CDR1 DFQATT and CDR2 SNEGSKA (reference sequence). CDR3 in amino acids: CSARGILGGELFF. In DNA, the CDR3 is TGCAGTGCTCGAGGGATATTGGGCGGGGAGCTGTTTTTT.

Comment on this clonotype: Its ends do not fully match the called genes, so a read error is possible. The CDR3 spells CARSLGGANQPQHF. The CDR3 nucleotides read TGTGCCAGAAGCTTAGGAGGGGCCAATCAGCCCCAGCATTTT. The gene calls are TRBV7-2 and TRBJ1-5; D might be TRBD1 (5 bases). The CDR3 runs to 14 residues. Germline V CDR1 and CDR2: SGHTA, FQGNSA.

CDR3 amino acids: CASSVKGTDTQYF. In nucleotides, the CDR3 is TGTGCCAGCAGCGTCAAGGGAACAGATACGCAGTATTTT. This chain connects TRBV9 to TRBJ2-3; D unresolved. The V gene's germline CDR1 is SGDLS and CDR2 YYNGEE. This CDR3 has 13 residues. V was cut by 2 bases and J by 3 bases, with 7 bases left in between.

This clonotype was counted at least ten times. The chain has TRBV7-9 and TRBJ2-7; D is undetermined. CDR1 and CDR2 (germline): SEHNR, FQNEAQ (reference sequence). The CDR3 is made up of 13 amino acids. Between the trimmed V and J ends, which lost 2 bases and 3 bases, there was a span of 8 bases. CDR3 sequence: CASSLRTLYEQYF. Written as DNA, the CDR3 is TGTGCCAGCAGCTTAAGGACCCTCTACGAGCAGTACTTC.

This clonotype was seen just once. This chain uses TRBV20-1 with TRBJ2-1, with 16 bases matching TRBD2. There are 14 residues in the CDR3. V was clipped by 6 bases and J by 12 bases; unmatched bases: 8. Looked up from germline, CDR1 is DFQATT and CDR2 is SNEGSKA (reference sequence). CDR3: CSAGTSGGDHGQFF. CDR3 DNA: TGCAGTGCCGGGACTAGCGGGGGGGACCATGGGCAGTTCTTC.

In this sample, this clonotype turned up many times. This chain joins TRBV10-3 and TRBJ2-1; D perhaps matches TRBD1 (6 bases). V shed 3 bases and J shed 5 bases, with 14 bases lying between them. The CDR3 has 15 amino acids. Germline values: CDR1 ENHRY, CDR2 SYGVKD. The CDR3 is CAISEETGLNNEQFF. The DNA of the CDR3 is TGTGCCATCAGTGAAGAGACAGGTCTGAACAATGAGCAGTTCTTC.

Ten or more counts support this clonotype. The chain joins TRBV20-1 to TRBJ1-5, with D perhaps TRBD1 (5 bases). Trimming cost V 5 bases and J 4 bases, with 15 bases left between them. Germline V gene data show CDR1 as DFQATT and CDR2 as SNEGSKA (reference sequence). The CDR3 length is 14 residues. The CDR3 is CSAFRAEGNQPQHF. CDR3 in DNA: TGCAGTGCTTTCCGGGCCGAGGGGAATCAGCCCCAGCATTTT.

This chain uses TRBV6-5 with TRBJ2-1; 7 nucleotides agree with TRBD1. J was trimmed by 5 bases and V by 4 bases; bases with no gene match: 14. Germline V gives CDR1 MNHEY, CDR2 SVGAGI. This CDR3 is built from 17 residues. The CDR3 reads CASSSEYRGAENNEQFF. CDR3 bases: TGTGCCAGCAGTTCAGAATACAGGGGAGCGGAGAACAATGAGCAGTTCTTC.

The chain couples TRBV5-1 to TRBJ2-2; 8 bases line up with TRBD2. This CDR3 has 15 residues. J was trimmed by 5 bases and V by 6 bases; bases with no gene match: 9. Germline loops: CDR1 SGHRS, CDR2 YFSETQ. The CDR3 bases are TGCGCCAGCACCGCCGGGGGGGCCCGAACCGGGGAGCTGTTTTTT. Its translation is CASTAGGARTGELFF.

This clonotype was found many times. The rearrangement uses TRBV20-1 and TRBJ1-2, with 10 nucleotides matching TRBD1. The CDR3 sequence is 12 residues long. Unmatched junction bases numbered 3, after V lost 3 bases and J lost 8 bases. In germline, CDR1 is DFQATT, CDR2 SNEGSKA (reference sequence). CDR3 residues: CSARTGGAGYTF. CDR3 DNA: TGCAGTGCTAGGACAGGGGGCGCGGGCTACACCTTC.

J is TRBJ2-7 and V is TRBV28; the match to TRBD1 covers 7 bases. This CDR3 has 14 amino acids. Losses at the gene ends were 7 bases for V and 0 bases for J; bases not matched to a gene: 6. CDR1 is MDHEN, CDR2 SYDVKM, per germline. The CDR3 nucleotides are TGTGCCAGCACGGGAAACAGGGGCTCCTACGAGCAGTACTTC. Translated, it gives CASTGNRGSYEQYF.

This clonotype was seen ten or more times. This chain joins TRBV5-1 and TRBJ2-7; either TRBD1 or TRBD2 may fit D (5 bases each). The CDR3 runs to 15 residues. Germline CDR1 and CDR2: SGHRS and YFSETQ. V lost 3 bases and J 3 bases, leaving 16 bases between the germline ends. The DNA for the CDR3 is TGCGCCAGCAGCTACTACTCCGGGACGGACTACGAGCAGTACTTC. Its translation: CASSYYSGTDYEQYF.

This clonotype has ten or more counts. The V and J genes are TRBV6-1 and TRBJ1-2; TRBD1 matches 9 bases. Germline-derived CDR1 and CDR2 are MNHNS and SASEGT. V lost 8 bases and J lost 4; bases outside the gene matches: 8. CDR3 length: 14 amino acids. The CDR3 protein is CASWTGETFYGYTF. In DNA, the CDR3 is TGTGCCAGCTGGACAGGGGAAACTTTCTATGGCTACACCTTC.

The chain combines TRBV5-4 with TRBJ2-2; no definite D call. The V end was cut by 0 bases, the J end by 6 bases, with 18 bases between. Germline-derived CDR1 and CDR2 are SGHNT and YYREEE (reference sequence). The CDR3 contains 17 residues. Written as DNA, the CDR3 is TGTGCCAGCAGCTTGGGTTCGCCAGTGGCGACACCCGGGGAGCTGTTTTTT. It encodes CASSLGSPVATPGELFF.

This clonotype showed up many times. The V gene is TRBV20-1, the J gene TRBJ2-1, with TRBD1 matching 9 bases. Germline loops: CDR1 DFQATT, CDR2 SNEGSKA (reference sequence). V lost 6 bases and J lost 2; bases outside the gene matches: 5. CDR3 length: 14 amino acids. CDR3 sequence reads: CSAPDRGAYNEQFF. In DNA form, the CDR3 reads TGCAGTGCCCCGGACAGGGGAGCCTACAATGAGCAGTTCTTC.